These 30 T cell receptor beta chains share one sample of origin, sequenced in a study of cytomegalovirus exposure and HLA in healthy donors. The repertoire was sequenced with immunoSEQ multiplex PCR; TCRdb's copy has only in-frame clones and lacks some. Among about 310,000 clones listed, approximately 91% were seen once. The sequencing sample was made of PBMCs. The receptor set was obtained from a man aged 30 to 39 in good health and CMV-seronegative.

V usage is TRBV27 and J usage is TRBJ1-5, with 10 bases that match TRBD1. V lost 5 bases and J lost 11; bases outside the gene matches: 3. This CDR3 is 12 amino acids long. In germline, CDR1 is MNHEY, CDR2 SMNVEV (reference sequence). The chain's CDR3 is CASSPGTGAQHF. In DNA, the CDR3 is TGTGCCAGCAGTCCCGGGACAGGGGCCCAGCATTTT.

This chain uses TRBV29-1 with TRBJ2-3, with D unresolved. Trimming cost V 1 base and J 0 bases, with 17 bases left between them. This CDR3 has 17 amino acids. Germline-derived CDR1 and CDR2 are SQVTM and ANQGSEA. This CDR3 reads CSVEGTAASTSTDTQYF. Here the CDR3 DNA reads TGCAGCGTTGAAGGAACGGCAGCTAGTACTAGCACAGATACGCAGTATTTT.

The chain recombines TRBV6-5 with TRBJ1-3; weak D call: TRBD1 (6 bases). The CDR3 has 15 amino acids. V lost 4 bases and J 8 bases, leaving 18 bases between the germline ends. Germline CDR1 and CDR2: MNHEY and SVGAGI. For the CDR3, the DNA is TGTGCCAGCAGTTCACAGGGAAGAACGTCGGACACCATATATTTT. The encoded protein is CASSSQGRTSDTIYF.

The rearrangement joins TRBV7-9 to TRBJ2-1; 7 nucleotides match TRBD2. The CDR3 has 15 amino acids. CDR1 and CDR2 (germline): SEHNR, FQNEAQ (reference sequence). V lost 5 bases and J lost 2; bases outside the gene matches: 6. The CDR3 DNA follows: TGTGCCAGCAGCGTGACTAGCTGGGCCTACAATGAGCAGTTCTTC. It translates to CASSVTSWAYNEQFF.

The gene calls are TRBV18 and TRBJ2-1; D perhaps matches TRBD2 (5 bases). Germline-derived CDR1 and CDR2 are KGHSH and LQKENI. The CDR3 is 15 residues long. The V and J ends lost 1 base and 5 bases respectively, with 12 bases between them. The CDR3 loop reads CASSPLLGDDNEQFF. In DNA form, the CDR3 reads TGTGCCAGCTCACCACTTCTGGGAGATGACAATGAGCAGTTCTTC.

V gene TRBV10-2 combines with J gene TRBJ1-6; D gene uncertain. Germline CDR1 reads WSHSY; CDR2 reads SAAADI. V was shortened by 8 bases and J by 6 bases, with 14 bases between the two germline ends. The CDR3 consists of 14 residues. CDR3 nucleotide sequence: TGCGCCAGCGGAGTGGGTATCGGTAATTCACCCCTCCACTTT. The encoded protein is CASGVGIGNSPLHF.

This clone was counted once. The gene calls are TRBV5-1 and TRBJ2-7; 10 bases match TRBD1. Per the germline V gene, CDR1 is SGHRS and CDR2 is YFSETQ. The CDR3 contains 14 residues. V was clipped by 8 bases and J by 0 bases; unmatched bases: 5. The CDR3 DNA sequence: TGCGCCAGTAAGGGACAGGGGTTCTCCTACGAGCAGTACTTC. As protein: CASKGQGFSYEQYF.

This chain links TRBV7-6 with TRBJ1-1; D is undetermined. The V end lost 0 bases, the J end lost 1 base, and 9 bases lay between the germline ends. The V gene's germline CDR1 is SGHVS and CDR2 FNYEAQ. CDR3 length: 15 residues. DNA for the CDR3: TGTGCCAGCAGCTTAGCGCGAGGATCGAACACTGAAGCTTTCTTT. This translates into CASSLARGSNTEAFF.

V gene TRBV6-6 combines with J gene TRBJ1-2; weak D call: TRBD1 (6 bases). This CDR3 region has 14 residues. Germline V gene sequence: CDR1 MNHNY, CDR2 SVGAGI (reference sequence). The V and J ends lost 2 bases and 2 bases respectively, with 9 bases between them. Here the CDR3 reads CASSYVDRNYGYTF. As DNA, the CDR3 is TGTGCCAGCAGTTACGTGGACAGAAACTATGGCTACACCTTC.

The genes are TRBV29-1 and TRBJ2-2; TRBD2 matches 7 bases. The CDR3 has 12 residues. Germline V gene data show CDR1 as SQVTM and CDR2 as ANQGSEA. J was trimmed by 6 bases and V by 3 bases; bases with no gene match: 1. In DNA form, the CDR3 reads TGCAGCGTTGAGGGGGGGTCCGGGGAGCTGTTTTTT. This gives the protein CSVEGGSGELFF.

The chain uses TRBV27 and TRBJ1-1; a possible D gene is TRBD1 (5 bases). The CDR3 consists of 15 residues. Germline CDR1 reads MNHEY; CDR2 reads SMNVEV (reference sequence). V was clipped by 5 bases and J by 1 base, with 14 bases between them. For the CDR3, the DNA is TGTGCCAGCAGTCCCCCCGGGGGAGGGAACACTGAAGCTTTCTTT. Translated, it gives CASSPPGGGNTEAFF.

CDR3 sequence: CASSLDPTGTGTYEQYF. In DNA, the CDR3 is TGCGCCAGCAGCTTGGACCCTACCGGGACAGGGACCTACGAGCAGTACTTC. The chain joins TRBV5-1 to TRBJ2-7; 9 nucleotides agree with TRBD1. Unmatched junction bases numbered 9, after V lost 0 bases and J lost 2 bases. There are 17 residues in the CDR3. CDR1 is SGHRS and CDR2 is YFSETQ in the germline V gene.

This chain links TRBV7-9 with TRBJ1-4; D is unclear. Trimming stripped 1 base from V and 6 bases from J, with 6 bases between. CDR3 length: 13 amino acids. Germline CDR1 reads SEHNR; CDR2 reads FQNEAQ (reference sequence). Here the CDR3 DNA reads TGTGCCAGCAGCTTAGTCACAGATGAAAAACTGTTTTTT. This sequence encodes CASSLVTDEKLFF.

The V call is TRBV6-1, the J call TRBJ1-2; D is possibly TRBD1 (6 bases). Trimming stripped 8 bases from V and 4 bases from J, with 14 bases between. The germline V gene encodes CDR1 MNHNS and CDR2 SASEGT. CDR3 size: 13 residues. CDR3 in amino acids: CASRGEGGYGYTF. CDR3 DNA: TGTGCCAGCCGAGGAGAAGGGGGCTATGGCTACACCTTC.

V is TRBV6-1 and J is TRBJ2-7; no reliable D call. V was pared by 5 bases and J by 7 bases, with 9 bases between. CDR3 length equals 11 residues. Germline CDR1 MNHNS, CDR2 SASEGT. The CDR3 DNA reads TGTGCCAGCAGTACCTACCGGGAGCAGTACTTC. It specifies CASSTYREQYF.

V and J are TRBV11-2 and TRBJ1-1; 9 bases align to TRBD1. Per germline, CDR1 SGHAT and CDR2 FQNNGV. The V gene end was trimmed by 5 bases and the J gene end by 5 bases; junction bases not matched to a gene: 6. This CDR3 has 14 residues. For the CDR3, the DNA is TGTGCCAGCAGCCCGGGACAGGGAGTGACTGAAGCTTTCTTT. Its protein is CASSPGQGVTEAFF.

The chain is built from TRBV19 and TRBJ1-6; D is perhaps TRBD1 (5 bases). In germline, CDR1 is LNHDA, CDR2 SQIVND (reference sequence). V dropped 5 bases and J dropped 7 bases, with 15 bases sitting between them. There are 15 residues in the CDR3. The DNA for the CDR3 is TGTGCCAGTAGTCCCCTTCCACAGGCGAATTCACCCCTCCACTTT. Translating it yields CASSPLPQANSPLHF.

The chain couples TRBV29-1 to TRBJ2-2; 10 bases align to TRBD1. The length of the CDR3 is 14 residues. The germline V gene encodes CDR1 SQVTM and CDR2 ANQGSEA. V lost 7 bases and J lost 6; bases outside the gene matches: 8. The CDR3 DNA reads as TGCAGCGCTCGGGACAGGGGTGAATCCGGGGAGCTGTTTTTT. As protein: CSARDRGESGELFF.

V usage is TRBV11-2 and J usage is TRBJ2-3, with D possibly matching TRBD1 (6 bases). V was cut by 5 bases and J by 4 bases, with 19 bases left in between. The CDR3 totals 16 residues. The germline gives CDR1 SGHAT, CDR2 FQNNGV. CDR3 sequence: CASSRRDTVVSDTQYF. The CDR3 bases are TGTGCCAGCAGCCGTCGGGACACCGTAGTTTCAGATACGCAGTATTTT.

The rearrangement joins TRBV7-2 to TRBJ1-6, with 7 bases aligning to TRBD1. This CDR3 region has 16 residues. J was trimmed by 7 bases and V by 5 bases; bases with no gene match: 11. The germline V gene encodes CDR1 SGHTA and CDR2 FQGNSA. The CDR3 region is CASSLETGRSNSPLHF. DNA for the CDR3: TGTGCCAGCAGCCTAGAGACAGGGCGCTCGAATTCACCCCTCCACTTT.

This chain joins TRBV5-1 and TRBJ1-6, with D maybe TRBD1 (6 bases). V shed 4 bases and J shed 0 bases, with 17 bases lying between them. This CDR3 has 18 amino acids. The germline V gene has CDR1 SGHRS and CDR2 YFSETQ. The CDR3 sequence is CASSPFPTGSSYNSPLHF. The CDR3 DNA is TGCGCCAGCAGCCCCTTCCCGACAGGAAGCTCCTATAATTCACCCCTCCACTTT.

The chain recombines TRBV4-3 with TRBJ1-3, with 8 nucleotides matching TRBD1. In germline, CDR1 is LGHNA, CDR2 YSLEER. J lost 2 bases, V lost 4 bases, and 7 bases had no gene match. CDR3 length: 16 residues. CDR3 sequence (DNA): TGCGCCAGCAGCCCGCAACTGACAGGGGCTGGAAACACCATATATTTT. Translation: CASSPQLTGAGNTIYF.

The CDR3 DNA is TGTGCCAGCTCACGTGACAACACAGATACGCAGTATTTT. Translating gives CASSRDNTDTQYF. The chain employs TRBV18 and TRBJ2-3; D remains ambiguous. Germline V lookup: CDR1 KGHSH, CDR2 LQKENI. The V end lost 4 bases, the J end lost 2 bases, and 7 bases lay between the germline ends. This CDR3 contains 13 residues.

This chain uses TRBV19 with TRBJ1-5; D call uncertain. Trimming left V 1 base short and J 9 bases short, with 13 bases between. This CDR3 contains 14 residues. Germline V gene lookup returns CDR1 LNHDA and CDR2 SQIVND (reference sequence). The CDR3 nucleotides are TGTGCCAGTAGTATAGCCGGCCCGGGGTGGCCCCAGCATTTT. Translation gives CASSIAGPGWPQHF.

The DNA for the CDR3 is TGTGCCAGCAGAACAGGGGGTTCTGGAAACACCATATATTTT. Amino acid sequence: CASRTGGSGNTIYF. The V call is TRBV2, the J call TRBJ1-3; 8 bases line up with TRBD1. CDR1 and CDR2 (germline): SNHLY, FYNNEI. The CDR3 is made up of 14 amino acids. Losses at the gene ends were 6 bases for V and 1 base for J; bases not matched to a gene: 2. Based on the CDR3 plus reference TRBV2 and TRBJ1-3, the full variable domain is EPEVTQTPSHQVTQMGQEVILRCVPISNHLYFYWYRQILGQKVEFLVSFYNNEISEKSEIFDDQFSVERPDGSNFTLKIRSTKLEDSAMYFCASRTGGSGNTIYFGEGSWLTVV.

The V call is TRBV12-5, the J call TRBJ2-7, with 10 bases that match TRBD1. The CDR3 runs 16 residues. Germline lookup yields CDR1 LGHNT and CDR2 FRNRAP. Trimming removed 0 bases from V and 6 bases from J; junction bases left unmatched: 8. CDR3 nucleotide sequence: TGTGCTAGTGGTTTGGTAGTAGGGACAGGGGTCGGCGAGCAGTACTTC. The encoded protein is CASGLVVGTGVGEQYF.

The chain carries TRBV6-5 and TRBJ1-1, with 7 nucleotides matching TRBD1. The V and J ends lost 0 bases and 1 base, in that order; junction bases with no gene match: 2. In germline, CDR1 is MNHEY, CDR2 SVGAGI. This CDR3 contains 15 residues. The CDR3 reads CASSYSWTGNTEAFF. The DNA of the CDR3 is TGTGCCAGCAGTTACTCTTGGACAGGGAACACTGAAGCTTTCTTT.

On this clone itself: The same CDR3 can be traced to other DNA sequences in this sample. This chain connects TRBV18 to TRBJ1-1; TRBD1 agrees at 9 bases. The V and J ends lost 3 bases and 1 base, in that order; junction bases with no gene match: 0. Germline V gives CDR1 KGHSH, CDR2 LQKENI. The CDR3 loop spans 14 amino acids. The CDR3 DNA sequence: TGTGCCAGCTCACCGGGACAGGGGAACACTGAAGCTTTCTTT. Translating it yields CASSPGQGNTEAFF.

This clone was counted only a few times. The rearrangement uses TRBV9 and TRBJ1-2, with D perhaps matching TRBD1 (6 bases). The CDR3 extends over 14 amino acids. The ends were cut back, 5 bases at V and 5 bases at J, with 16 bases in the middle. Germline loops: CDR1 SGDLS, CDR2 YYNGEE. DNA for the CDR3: TGTGCCAGCAGAGGTGACACAGGGTCTTATGGCTACACCTTC. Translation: CASRGDTGSYGYTF.

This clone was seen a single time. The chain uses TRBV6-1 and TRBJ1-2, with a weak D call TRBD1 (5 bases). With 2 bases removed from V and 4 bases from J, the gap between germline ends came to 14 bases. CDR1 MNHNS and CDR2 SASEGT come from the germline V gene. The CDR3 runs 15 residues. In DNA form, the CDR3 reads TGTGCCAGCAGTGAAAGCTTCCAGGGCGGCTATGGCTACACCTTC. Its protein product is CASSESFQGGYGYTF.